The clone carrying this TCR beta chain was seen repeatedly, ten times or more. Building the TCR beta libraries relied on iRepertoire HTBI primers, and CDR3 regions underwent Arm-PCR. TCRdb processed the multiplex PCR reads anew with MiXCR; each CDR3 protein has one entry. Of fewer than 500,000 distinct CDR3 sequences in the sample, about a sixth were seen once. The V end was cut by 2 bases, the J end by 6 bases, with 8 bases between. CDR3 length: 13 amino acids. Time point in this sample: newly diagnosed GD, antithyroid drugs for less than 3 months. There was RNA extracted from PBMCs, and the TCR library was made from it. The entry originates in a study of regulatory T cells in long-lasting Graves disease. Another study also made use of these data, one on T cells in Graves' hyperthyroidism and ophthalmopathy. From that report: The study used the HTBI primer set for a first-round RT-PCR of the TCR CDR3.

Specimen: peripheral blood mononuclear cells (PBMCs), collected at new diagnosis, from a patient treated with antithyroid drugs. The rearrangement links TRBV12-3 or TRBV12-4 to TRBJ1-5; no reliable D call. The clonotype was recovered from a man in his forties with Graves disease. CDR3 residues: CASSLTQSQPQHF. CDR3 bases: TGTGCCAGCAGTTTAACGCAAAGTCAGCCCCAGCATTTT.